The TCR beta chain under discussion was sequenced for a study of beta chain features in type 1 diabetes. The ends were cut back, 1 base at V and 3 bases at J, with 12 bases in the middle. The CDR3 totals 15 residues. Germline V lookup: CDR1 SGHTA, CDR2 FQGNSA. As every portion of the isolated RNA was reverse transcribed, the sequencing read expressed TCRB transcripts. Some clones are missing from TCRdb's copy, which holds only in-frame ones; the method was immunoSEQ multiplex PCR. The sample lists over 150,000 clones, around 8.5% occurring once. This clone was observed a handful of times. The receptor comes from a man aged 18 to 30 in good health. The J gene is TRBJ1-1, the V gene TRBV7-2, with D tentatively TRBD1 (6 bases). Sequencing was carried out using central memory CD4+ T cells from blood. CDR3 loop: CASSLDPGGDTEAFF. The CDR3 DNA follows: TGTGCCAGCAGCTTAGATCCTGGGGGCGACACTGAAGCTTTCTTT.